The present entry profiles one T cell receptor beta chain with its context. The record originates from a study of blood T cell repertoires in COVID-19. Trimming at V came to 4 bases and at J to 4 bases, leaving 9 bases not matched to a gene. Per germline, CDR1 SEHNR and CDR2 FQNEAQ (reference sequence). The CDR3 has 15 amino acids. Repertoires were generated with immunoSEQ multiplex PCR, while TCRdb's copy carries only in-frame clones and drops some. The sample includes around 180,000 clones, about 84% of them seen just once. This clonotype was sampled from a woman aged 30 to 39 who had recovered from COVID-19. This rearrangement joins TRBV7-9 to TRBJ2-7; 8 positions match TRBD1. The sequencing sample was made of PBMCs or T cells enriched from blood (not recorded which). The CDR3 spells CASSSTYRGAYEQYF. The CDR3, as DNA: TGTGCCAGCAGCTCAACCTACAGGGGGGCTTACGAGCAGTACTTC.